This section outlines one T cell receptor beta chain sequence together with its context. Antigen: not known. Germline CDR1 and CDR2: MRHNA and SNTAGT. This CDR3 contains 15 residues. The V end was cut by 3 bases, the J end by 8 bases, with 18 bases between. The data were taken from a study of cytomegalovirus exposure and HLA in healthy donors. General observations from the study: Solely CMV serostatus was available to characterize immune exposure.

Researchers ran the PCR with 60 Vbeta and 13 Jbeta primers. Authors' processing steps: A later analysis tallied 65 million to 85 million unique TCR beta chains, about 11 million of them shared. Repertoires were generated with immunoSEQ multiplex PCR, while TCRdb's copy carries only in-frame clones and drops some. D and trimming were read from the DNA, whereas the V and J calls and clone size are those reported in that table. This table has approximately 51,000 clones, around 80% appearing once. The origin of this receptor is a boy between 10 and 17 years old in good health and CMV-seropositive. Sample: PBMCs. The chain recombines TRBV6-4 with TRBJ2-3; D unresolved. The CDR3 here is CASSEVNNPGVTQYF. CDR3 sequence (DNA): TGTGCCAGCAGTGAAGTCAACAATCCCGGAGTTACGCAGTATTTT.